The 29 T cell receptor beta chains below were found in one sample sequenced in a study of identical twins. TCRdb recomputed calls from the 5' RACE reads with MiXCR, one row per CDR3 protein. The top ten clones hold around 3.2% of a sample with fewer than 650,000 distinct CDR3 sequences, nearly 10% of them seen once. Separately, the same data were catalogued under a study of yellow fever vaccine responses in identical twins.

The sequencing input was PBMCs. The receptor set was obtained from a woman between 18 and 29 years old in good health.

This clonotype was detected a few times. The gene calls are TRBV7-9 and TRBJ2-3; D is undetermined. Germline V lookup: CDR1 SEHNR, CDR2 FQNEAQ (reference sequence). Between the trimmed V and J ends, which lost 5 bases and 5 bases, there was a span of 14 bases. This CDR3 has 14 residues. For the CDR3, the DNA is TGTGCCAGCAGCAACACGAAGCAAGGAGATACGCAGTATTTT. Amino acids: CASSNTKQGDTQYF.

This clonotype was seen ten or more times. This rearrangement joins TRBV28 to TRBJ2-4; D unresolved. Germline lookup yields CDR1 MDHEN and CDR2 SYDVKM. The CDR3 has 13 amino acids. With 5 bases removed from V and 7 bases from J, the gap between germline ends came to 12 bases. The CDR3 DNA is TGTGCCAGCAGTCCCCTAGAGTGGAACATTCAGTACTTC. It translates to CASSPLEWNIQYF.

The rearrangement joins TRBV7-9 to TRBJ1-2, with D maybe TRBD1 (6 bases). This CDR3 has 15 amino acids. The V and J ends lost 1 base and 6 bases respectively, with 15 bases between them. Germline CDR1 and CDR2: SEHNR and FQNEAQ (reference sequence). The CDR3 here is CASSLEGGAIDGYTF. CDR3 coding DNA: TGTGCCAGCAGCTTAGAGGGGGGCGCGATTGATGGCTACACCTTC.

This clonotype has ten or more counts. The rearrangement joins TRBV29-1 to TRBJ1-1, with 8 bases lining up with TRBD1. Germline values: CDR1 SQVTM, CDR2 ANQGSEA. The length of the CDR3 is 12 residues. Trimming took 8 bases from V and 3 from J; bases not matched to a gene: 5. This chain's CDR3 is CSWTGLYTEAFF. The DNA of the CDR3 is TGCAGCTGGACAGGGTTATACACTGAAGCTTTCTTT. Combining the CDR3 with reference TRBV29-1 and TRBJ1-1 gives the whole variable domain SAVISQKPSRDICQRGTSLTIQCQVDSQVTMMFWYRQQPGQSLTLIATANQGSEATYESGFVIDKFPISRPNLTFSTLTVSNMSPEDSSIYLCSWTGLYTEAFFGQGTRLTVV.

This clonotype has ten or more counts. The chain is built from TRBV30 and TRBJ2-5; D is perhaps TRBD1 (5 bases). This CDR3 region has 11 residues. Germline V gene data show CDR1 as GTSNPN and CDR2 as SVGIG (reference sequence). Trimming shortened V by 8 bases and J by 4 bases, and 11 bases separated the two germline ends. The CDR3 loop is CAGALRETQYF. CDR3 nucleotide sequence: TGTGCCGGGGCACTACGAGAGACCCAGTACTTC.

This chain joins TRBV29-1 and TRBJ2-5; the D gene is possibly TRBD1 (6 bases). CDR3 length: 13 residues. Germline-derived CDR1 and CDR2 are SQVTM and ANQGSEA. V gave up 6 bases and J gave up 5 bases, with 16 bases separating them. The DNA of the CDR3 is TGCAGCGTCGTAACAGGGTTGCGGGAGACCCAGTACTTC. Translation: CSVVTGLRETQYF.

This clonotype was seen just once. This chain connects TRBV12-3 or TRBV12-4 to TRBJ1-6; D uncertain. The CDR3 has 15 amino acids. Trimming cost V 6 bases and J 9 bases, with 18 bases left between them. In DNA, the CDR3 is TGTGCCAGCAGCCGCGAAGAGGGTAATAGTTCACCCCTCCACTTT. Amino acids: CASSREEGNSSPLHF.

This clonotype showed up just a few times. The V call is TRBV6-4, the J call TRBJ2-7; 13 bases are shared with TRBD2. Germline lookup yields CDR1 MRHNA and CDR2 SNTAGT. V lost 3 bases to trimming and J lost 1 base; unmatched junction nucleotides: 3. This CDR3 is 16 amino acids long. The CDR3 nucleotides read TGTGCCAGCAGTGATCGACTAGCGGGGGGATCCTACGAGCAGTACTTC. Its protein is CASSDRLAGGSYEQYF.

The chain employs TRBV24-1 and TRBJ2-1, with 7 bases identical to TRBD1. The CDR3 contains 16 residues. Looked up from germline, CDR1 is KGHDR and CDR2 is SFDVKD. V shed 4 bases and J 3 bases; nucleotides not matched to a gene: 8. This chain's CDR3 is CATSDSWDSIYNEQFF. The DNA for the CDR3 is TGTGCCACCAGTGACTCCTGGGACAGCATCTACAATGAGCAGTTCTTC.

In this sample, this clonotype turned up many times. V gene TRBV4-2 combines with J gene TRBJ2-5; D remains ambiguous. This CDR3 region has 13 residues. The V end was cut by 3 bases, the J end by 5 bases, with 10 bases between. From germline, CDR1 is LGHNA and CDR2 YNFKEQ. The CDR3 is CASSQGTMETQYF. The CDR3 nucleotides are TGTGCCAGCAGCCAGGGTACCATGGAGACCCAGTACTTC.

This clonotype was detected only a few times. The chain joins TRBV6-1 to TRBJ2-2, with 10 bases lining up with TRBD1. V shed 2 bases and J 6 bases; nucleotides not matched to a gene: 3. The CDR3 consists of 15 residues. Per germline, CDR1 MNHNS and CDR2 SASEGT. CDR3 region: CASSERGTGAGELFF. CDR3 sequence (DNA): TGTGCCAGCAGTGAAAGAGGGACAGGGGCCGGGGAGCTGTTTTTT.

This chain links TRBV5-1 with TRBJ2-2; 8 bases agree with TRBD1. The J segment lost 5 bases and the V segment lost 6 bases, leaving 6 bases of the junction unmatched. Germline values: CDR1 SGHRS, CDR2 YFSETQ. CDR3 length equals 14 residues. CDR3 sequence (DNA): TGCGCCAGCACCGGACAGGGTGGGACCGGGGAGCTGTTTTTT. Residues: CASTGQGGTGELFF.

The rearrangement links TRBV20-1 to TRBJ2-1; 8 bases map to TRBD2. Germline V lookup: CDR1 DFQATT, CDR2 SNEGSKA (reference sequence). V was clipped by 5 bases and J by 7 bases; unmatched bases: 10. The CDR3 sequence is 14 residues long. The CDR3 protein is CSAPASGGWNEQFF. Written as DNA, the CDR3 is TGCAGTGCTCCGGCGAGCGGGGGATGGAATGAGCAGTTCTTC.

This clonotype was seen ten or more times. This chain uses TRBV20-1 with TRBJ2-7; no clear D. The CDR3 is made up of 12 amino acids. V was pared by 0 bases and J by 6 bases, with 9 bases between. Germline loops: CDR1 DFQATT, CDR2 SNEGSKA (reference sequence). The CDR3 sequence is CSARELLSEQYF. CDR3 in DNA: TGCAGTGCTAGAGAGCTGCTTTCCGAGCAGTACTTC.

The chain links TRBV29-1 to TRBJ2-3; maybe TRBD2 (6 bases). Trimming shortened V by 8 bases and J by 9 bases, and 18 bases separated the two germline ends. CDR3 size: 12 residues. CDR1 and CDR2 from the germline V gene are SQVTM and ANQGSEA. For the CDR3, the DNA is TGCAGCTCCCGCTCGGGGGTTGGAACGCAGTATTTT. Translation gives CSSRSGVGTQYF.

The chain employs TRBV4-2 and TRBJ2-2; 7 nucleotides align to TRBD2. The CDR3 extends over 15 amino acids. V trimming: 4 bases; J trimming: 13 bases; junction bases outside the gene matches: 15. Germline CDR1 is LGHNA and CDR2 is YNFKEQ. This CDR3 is CASSRKRAGEVGLFF. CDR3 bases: TGTGCCAGCAGCCGAAAGAGGGCGGGGGAGGTCGGGCTGTTTTTT.

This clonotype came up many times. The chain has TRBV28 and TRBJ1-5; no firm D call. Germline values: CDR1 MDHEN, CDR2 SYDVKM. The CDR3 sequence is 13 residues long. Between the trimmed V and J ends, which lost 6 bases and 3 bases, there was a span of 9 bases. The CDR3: CASSHRINQPQHF. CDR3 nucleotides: TGTGCCAGCAGCCACAGAATCAATCAGCCCCAGCATTTT.

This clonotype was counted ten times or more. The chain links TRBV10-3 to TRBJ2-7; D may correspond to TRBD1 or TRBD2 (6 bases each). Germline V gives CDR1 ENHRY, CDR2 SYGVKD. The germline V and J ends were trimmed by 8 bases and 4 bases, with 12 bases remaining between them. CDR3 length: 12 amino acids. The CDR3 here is CAIQEGGYEQYF. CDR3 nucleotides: TGTGCCATCCAAGAGGGGGGTTACGAGCAGTACTTC.

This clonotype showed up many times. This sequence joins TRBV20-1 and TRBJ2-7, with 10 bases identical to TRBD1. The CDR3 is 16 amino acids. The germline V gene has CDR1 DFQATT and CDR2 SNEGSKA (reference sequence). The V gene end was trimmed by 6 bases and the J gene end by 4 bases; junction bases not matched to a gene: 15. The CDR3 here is CSARAGQGPEPYEQYF. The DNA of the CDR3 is TGCAGTGCCCGTGCGGGACAGGGGCCGGAACCTTACGAGCAGTACTTC.

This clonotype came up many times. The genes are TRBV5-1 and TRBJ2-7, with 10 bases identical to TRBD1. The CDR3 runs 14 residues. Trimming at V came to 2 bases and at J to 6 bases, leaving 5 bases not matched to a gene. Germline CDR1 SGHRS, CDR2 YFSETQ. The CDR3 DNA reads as TGCGCCAGCAGCTTCAGACAGGGGGCGGGCGAGCAGTACTTC. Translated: CASSFRQGAGEQYF.

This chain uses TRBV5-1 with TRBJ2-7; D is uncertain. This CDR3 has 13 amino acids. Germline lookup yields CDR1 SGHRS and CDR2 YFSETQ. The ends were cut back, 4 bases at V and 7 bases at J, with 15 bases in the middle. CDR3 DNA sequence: TGCGCCAGCAGCCTTGTTGGGTCGAGGGAGCAGTACTTC. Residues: CASSLVGSREQYF.

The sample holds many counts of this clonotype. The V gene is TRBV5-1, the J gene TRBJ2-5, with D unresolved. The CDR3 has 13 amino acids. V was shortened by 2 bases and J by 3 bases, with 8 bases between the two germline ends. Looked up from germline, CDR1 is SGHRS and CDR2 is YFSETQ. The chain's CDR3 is CASSFRLEETQYF. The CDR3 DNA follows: TGCGCCAGCAGCTTTCGCCTAGAAGAGACCCAGTACTTC.

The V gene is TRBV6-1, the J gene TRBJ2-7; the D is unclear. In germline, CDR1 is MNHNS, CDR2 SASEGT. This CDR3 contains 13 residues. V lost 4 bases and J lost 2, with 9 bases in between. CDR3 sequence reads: CASSGAVPYEQYF. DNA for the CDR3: TGTGCCAGCAGTGGTGCCGTACCCTACGAGCAGTACTTC.

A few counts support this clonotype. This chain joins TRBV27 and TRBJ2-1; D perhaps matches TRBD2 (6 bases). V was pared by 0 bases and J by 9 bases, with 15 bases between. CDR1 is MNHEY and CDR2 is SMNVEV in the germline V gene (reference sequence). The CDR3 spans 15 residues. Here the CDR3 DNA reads TGTGCCAGCAGTTTATCATCAGCGGGTCTTCTTGAGCAGTTCTTC. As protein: CASSLSSAGLLEQFF.

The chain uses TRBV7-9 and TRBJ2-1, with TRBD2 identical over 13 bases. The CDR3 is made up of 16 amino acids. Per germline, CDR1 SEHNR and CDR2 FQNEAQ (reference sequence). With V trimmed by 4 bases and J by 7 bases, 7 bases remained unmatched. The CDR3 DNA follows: TGTGCCAGCAGCTCACGGACTAGCGGGGGCCGAAATGAGCAGTTCTTC. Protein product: CASSSRTSGGRNEQFF.

In DNA form, the CDR3 reads TGTGCCAGCAGCCATCACGAGAGCACTGAAGCTTTCTTT. Encoded protein: CASSHHESTEAFF. The chain combines TRBV3-1 with TRBJ1-1; no definite D call. CDR1 and CDR2 from the germline V gene are LGHDT and YNNKEL (reference sequence). This CDR3 region has 13 residues. The V end lost 3 bases, the J end lost 4 bases, and 9 bases lay between the germline ends.

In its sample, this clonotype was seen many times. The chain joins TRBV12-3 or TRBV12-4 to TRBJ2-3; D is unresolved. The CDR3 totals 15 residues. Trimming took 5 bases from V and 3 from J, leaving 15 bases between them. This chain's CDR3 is CASSPPARPTDTQYF. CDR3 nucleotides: TGTGCCAGCAGTCCACCGGCCCGCCCGACAGATACGCAGTATTTT.

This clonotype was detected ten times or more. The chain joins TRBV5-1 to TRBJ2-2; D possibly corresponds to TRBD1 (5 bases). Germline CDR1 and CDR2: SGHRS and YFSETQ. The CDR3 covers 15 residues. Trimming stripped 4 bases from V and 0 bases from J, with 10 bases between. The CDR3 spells CASSPDSTNTGELFF. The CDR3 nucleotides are TGCGCCAGCAGCCCCGACAGTACGAACACCGGGGAGCTGTTTTTT.

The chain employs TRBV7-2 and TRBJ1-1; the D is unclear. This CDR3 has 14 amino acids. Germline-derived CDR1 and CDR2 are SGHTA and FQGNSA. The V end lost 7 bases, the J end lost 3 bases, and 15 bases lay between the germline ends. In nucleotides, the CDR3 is TGTGCCAGCACCGGTGGCCGGCAATACACTGAAGCTTTCTTT. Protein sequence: CASTGGRQYTEAFF.